One T cell receptor (beta chain) is described in this entry. PCR was performed using 60 Vbeta and 13 Jbeta primers. Some clones are missing from TCRdb's copy, which holds only in-frame ones; the method was immunoSEQ multiplex PCR. The data show approximately 82,000 clones, approximately 81% seen once. This entry is derived from a study of cytomegalovirus exposure and HLA in healthy donors. CDR1 SQVTM and CDR2 ANQGSEA come from the germline V gene. V shed 7 bases, J shed 5 bases, and the junction held 10 bases outside the gene matches. The CDR3 is made up of 13 amino acids. The chain employs TRBV29-1 and TRBJ1-1, with TRBD1 identical over 7 bases. The source is a woman between 50 and 59 years old in good health and CMV-seropositive. The sample consisted of PBMCs. The DNA of the CDR3 is TGCAGCGGAAGACAGGGATCGGGAACTGAAGCTTTCTTT. It specifies CSGRQGSGTEAFF.